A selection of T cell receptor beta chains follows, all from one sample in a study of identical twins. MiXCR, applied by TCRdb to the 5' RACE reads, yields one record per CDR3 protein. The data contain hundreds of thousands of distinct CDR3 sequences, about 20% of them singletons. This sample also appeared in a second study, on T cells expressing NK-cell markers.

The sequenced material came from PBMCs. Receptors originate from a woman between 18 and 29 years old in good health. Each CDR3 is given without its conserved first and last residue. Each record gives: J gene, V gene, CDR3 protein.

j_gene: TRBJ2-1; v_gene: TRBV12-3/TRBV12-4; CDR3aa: ASSLYSGNEQF
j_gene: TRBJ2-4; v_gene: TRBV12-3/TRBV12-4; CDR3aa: ASSLGKNIQY
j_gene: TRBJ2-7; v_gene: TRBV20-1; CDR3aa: SAHRLAGSYEQY
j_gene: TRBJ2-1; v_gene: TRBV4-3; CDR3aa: ASSPGVNYNEQF
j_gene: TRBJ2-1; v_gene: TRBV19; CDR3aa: ASTTYYNEQF
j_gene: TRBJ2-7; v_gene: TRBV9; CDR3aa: ASSHTPQGFIEQY
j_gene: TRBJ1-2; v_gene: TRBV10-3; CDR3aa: AISESANYGYT
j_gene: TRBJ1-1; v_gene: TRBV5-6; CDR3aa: ASSPPGLKGANTEAF
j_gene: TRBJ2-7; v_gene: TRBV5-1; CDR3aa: ASSPGSGGHEQY
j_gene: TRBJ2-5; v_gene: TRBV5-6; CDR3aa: ASSHRDGWSGQY
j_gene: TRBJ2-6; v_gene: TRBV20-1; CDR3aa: SAPTGIPGANVLT
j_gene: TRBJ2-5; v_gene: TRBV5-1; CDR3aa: ASSLAVQQETQY
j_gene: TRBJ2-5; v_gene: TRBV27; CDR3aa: ASSFVLARRETQY
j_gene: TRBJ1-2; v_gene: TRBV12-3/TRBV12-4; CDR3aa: ASTLGGAYGYT
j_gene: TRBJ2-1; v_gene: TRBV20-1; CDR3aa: SASDEWRDNEQF
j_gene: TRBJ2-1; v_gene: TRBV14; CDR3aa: ASSQEYGRGPYNEQF
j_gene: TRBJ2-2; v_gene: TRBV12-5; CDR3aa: ASGLVAGVTTGELF
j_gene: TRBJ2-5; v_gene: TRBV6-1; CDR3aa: ASKVAGGETQY
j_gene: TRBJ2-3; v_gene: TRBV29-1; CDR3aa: SAASRGVPTDTQY
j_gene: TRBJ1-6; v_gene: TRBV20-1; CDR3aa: SAGGAADSPLH
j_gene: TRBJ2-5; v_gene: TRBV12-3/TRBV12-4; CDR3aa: ASTSFAGGDQETQY
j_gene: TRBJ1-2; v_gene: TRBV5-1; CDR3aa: ASSLDGDLYGYT
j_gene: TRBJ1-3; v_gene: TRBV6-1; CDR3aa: ASTDRVRGNTIY
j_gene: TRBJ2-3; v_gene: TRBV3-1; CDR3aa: ASSPHMKTDTQY
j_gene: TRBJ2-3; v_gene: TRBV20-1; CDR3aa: SADQRSIYSTDTQY
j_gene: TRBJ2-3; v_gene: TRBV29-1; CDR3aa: SARPRRTDTQY
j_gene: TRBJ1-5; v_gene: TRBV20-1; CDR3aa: SASEEDDQPQH
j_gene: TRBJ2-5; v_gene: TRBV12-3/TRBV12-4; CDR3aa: ASKPGVQETQY
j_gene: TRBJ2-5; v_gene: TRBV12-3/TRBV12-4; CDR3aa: ASSLMLVAKTQETQY
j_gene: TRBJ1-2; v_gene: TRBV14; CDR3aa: ASSPRPGQGNYGYT
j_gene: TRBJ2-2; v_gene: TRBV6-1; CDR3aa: ASRRGTGESGELF
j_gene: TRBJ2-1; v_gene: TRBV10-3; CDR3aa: AISDYRDSHNEQF
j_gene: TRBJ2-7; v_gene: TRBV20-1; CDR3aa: SASEGIILHEQY
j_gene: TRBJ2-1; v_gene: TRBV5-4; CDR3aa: ASSLEGIPYNEQF
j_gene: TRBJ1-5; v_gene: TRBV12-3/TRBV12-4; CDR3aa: ASSQHVPGQPQH
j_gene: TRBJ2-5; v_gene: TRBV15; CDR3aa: ATSSLAAQETQY
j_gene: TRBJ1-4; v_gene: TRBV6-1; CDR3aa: ASGRGGWNEKLF
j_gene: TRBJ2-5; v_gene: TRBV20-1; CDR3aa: SVTPRVQETQY
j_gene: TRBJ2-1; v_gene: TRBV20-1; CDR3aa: SASDWTSGNNEQF
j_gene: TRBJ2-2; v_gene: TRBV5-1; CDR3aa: ASSFYSSPTGELF
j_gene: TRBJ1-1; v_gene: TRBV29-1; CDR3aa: SVGRLNTEAF
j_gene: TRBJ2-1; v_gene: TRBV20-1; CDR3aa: SAEDRGYYNEQF
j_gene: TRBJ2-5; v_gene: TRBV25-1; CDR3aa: ASSGDSGAGKTQY
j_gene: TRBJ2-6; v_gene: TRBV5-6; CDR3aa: ASSPAGQGALSGANVLT
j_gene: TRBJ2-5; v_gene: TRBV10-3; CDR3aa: ATTGNGGSRKETQY
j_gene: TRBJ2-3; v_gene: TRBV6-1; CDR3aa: ASTATDLATTQY
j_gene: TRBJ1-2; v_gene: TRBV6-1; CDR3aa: ASNRRVEGAYGYT
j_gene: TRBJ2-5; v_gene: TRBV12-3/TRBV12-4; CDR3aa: ASSLGGLLMVGETQY
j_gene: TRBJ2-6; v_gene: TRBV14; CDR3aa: ASSQGANVLT